The sequence of this TCR beta chain was determined in a study of identical twins. Germline V gene data show CDR1 as MNHNS and CDR2 as SASEGT. With 6 bases clipped from V and 4 bases from J, the junction kept 7 bases outside the gene matches. The CDR3 runs 14 residues. Many counts were recorded for this clonotype. Unique molecular identifiers were present on the cDNA, which also gained a universal primer site by template switching. Each CDR3 protein gets one entry after TCRdb re-called the 5' RACE reads with MiXCR. This table holds some 760,000 distinct CDR3 sequences, roughly 18% found once. The sample was also linked to a second study, of T cells expressing NK-cell markers. That work states: Anti-gamma-delta TCR antibody use in several experiments restricted sorting to alpha-beta TCR T cells.

This chain links TRBV6-1 with TRBJ2-7, with 9 positions matching TRBD1. The specimen sequenced was PBMCs. The TCR comes from a woman aged 18-29 years in good health. The CDR3 DNA is TGTGCCAGCAGCCCGGGACAGGGACTATACGAGCAGTACTTC. Translating gives CASSPGQGLYEQYF.